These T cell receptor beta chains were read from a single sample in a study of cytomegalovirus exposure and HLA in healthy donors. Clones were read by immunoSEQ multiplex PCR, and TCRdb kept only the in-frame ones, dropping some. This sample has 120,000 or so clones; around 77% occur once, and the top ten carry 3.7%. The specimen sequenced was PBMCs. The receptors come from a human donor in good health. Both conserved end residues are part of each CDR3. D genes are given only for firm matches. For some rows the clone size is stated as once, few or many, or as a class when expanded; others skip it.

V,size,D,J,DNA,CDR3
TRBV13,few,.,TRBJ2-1,TGTGCCAGCAGCTTAGGATCTTACAATGAGCAGTTCTTC,CASSLGSYNEQFF
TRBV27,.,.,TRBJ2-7,TGTGCCAGCAGTTTATTTCCCCCCTACTACGAGCAGTACTTC,CASSLFPPYYEQYF
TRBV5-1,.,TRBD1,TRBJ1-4,TGCGCCAGCAGCTTGGGTACGGGACAGGGGATTGAAAAACTGTTTTTT,CASSLGTGQGIEKLFF
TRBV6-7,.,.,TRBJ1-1,TGTGCCAGCAGTTACTCTCCCATGAACACTGAAGCTTTCTTT,CASSYSPMNTEAFF
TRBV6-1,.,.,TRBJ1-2,TGTGCCAGCAGTGCCCGGGGGGAGGTAGCTGTCTATGGCTACACCTTC,CASSARGEVAVYGYTF
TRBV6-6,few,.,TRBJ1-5,TGTGCCAGCAGAGCACAGGAAAATCAGCCCCAGCATTTT,CASRAQENQPQHF
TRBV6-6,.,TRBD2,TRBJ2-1,TGTGCCAGCAGTCCGCGACTAGCGGGAGTAGGCAATGAGCAGTTCTTC,CASSPRLAGVGNEQFF
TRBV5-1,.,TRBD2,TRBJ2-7,TGCGCCAGCAGCTTGCAGCCAACTAGCGGGAGCTCCCTCAACGAGCAGTACTTC,CASSLQPTSGSSLNEQYF
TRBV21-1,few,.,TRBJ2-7,TGTGCCAGCAGCAAAGCAACTAGCGGGAGGGCTAGGCCCTACGAGCAGTACTTC,CASSKATSGRARPYEQYF
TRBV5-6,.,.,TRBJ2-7,TGTGCCAGCAGCTTGGGCCGACGCGGCGAGCAGTACTTC,CASSLGRRGEQYF
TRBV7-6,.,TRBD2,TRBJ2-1,TGTGCCAGCAGCTTAGGGACTAGCGGGAGAGGGTCCTACAATGAGCAGTTCTTC,CASSLGTSGRGSYNEQFF
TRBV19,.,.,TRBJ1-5,TGTGCCAGTAGTATAGGTGGCTTACCAAACAATCAGCCCCAGCATTTT,CASSIGGLPNNQPQHF
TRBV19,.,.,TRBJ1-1,TGTGCCAGTAGGCGACAGGAAGAAACTGAAGCTTTCTTT,CASRRQEETEAFF
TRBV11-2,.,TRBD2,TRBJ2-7,TGTGCCAGCAGCTTATTCTTGGGATCCGGGACTAGCGGCTACGAGCAGTACTTC,CASSLFLGSGTSGYEQYF
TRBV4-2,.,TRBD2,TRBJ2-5,TGTGCCAGCAGCCAAGGAGTATCAGCGGGAGGGCCTCGGTGGGAGACCCAGTACTTC,CASSQGVSAGGPRWETQYF
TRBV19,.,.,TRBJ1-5,TGTGCCAGTAGTATTGGGCAGTCCAATCAGCCCCAGCATTTT,CASSIGQSNQPQHF
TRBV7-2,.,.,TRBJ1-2,TGTGCCAGCAGCCCATTGGGGCTGGGTCCGGCTGGCTACACCTTC,CASSPLGLGPAGYTF
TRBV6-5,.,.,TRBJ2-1,TGTGCCAGCAGCTCCGGGTTTTACAATGAGCAGTTCTTC,CASSSGFYNEQFF
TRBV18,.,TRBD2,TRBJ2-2,TGTGCCAGCTCACCAGGGACTAGCGGGAACACCGGGGAGCTGTTTTTT,CASSPGTSGNTGELFF
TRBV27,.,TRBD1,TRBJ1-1,TGTGCCAGCAGTTATAGGGGGCCGGACACTGAAGCTTTCTTT,CASSYRGPDTEAFF
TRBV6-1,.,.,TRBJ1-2,TGTGCCAGCAGTGAAATCAGGACTTATGGCTACACCTTC,CASSEIRTYGYTF
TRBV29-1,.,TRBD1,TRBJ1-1,TGCAGCGTGGACAGGGGGCGAGGAAACACTGAAGCTTTCTTT,CSVDRGRGNTEAFF
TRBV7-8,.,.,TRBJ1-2,TGTGCCAGCAGCTTAGCCGATTCGACAGCGATTAACTATGGCTACACCTTC,CASSLADSTAINYGYTF
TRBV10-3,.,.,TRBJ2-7,TGTGCCATCAGTGAGGAGGGTTACGAGCAGTACTTC,CAISEEGYEQYF
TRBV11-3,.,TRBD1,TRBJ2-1,TGTGCCAGCAGCCCTTCTGGATGGGGACAGGGGCGTGAGCAGTTCTTC,CASSPSGWGQGREQFF
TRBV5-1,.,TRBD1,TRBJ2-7,TGCGCCAGCAGCTTGGTGAGGGGGCCGGACTACGAGCAGTACTTC,CASSLVRGPDYEQYF
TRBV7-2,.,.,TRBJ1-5,TGTGCCAGCAGCTCCCTTGGCGGGGCACGACCCCAGCATTTT,CASSSLGGARPQHF
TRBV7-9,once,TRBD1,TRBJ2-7,TGTGCCAGCAGCTCCAGCTCGGGGACAGGGTCTTGGGTCGAGCAGTACTTC,CASSSSSGTGSWVEQYF
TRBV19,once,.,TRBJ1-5,TGTGCCAGTAGTGAGGGCCCAAGAAGCAATCAGCCCCAGCATTTT,CASSEGPRSNQPQHF
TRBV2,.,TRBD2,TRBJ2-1,TGTGCCAGCGAGGGACTAGCGGATGAGCAGTTCTTC,CASEGLADEQFF
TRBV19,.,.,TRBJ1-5,TGTGCCAGTAGTAGGCAGTTTGGGGGGAATTATCAGCCCCAGCATTTT,CASSRQFGGNYQPQHF
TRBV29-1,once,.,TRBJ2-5,TGCAGCGTTGAAGCAAGAGGGAATAGAGAGACCCAGTACTTC,CSVEARGNRETQYF
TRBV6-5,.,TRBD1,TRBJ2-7,TGTGCCACCCGGGGACAGGCGACTACAGGGCAGTACTTC,CATRGQATTGQYF
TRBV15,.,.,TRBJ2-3,TGTGCCACCCGCTACTCGACAGATACGCAGTATTTT,CATRYSTDTQYF
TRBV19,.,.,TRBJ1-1,TGTGCCAGTAGTGGCTCCCAGGGGCGGAACACTGAAGCTTTCTTT,CASSGSQGRNTEAFF
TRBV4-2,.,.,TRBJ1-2,TGTGCCAGCAGCCAGATACAGGGTAATGGCTACACCTTC,CASSQIQGNGYTF
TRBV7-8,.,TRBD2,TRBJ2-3,TGTGCCAGCAGCCGGGGACTAGCGGACACAGATACGCAGTATTTT,CASSRGLADTDTQYF